A single sample is the source of the 16 T cell receptor beta chains below, sequenced in a study of shared clonotypes between healthy human individuals. Sequencing was performed with immunoSEQ multiplex PCR; in TCRdb, only in-frame clones are kept and a portion is missing. The sample includes about 1 million clones, approximately 76% seen only once; the top ten take roughly 1.4%. Sequencing input: memory CD4+ T cells sorted from blood. Regarding subset: CD45RA-negative fraction. The source of these receptors is a man aged 18 to 30 in good health.

This clone appeared a few times. Here the CDR3 reads CASRKTGTNEKLFF. CDR3 DNA: TGTGCCAGCAGAAAAACAGGGACTAATGAAAAACTGTTTTTT. The chain has TRBV2 and TRBJ1-4; maybe TRBD1 (6 bases). Germline-derived CDR1 and CDR2 are SNHLY and FYNNEI. The CDR3 is made up of 14 amino acids. Trimming pared 6 bases from V and 2 bases from J, leaving 10 bases between.

The rearrangement links TRBV7-2 to TRBJ1-1, with D possibly being TRBD1 (6 bases). The V gene's germline CDR1 is SGHTA and CDR2 FQGNSA. V dropped 5 bases and J dropped 9 bases, with 16 bases sitting between them. This CDR3 is 13 amino acids long. CDR3 sequence reads: CASSQETGRKAFF. DNA of the CDR3: TGTGCCAGCAGCCAAGAGACAGGTAGAAAAGCTTTCTTT.

As concerns this clone: Other DNA sequences of this sample code for an identical CDR3. The gene calls are TRBV27 and TRBJ1-2; no firm D call. The germline V gene encodes CDR1 MNHEY and CDR2 SMNVEV (reference sequence). CDR3 size: 13 residues. Trimming removed 0 bases at V and 4 bases at J, with 6 bases between. The CDR3 DNA sequence: TGTGCCAGCAGTTTATCCGGCATCTATGGCTACACCTTC. It specifies CASSLSGIYGYTF.

V and J are TRBV9 and TRBJ2-3; D is undetermined. CDR1 and CDR2 from the germline V gene are SGDLS and YYNGEE. The CDR3 consists of 11 residues. Trimming cost V 4 bases and J 5 bases, with 5 bases left between them. As DNA, the CDR3 is TGTGCCAGCAGCTCTGGAGATACGCAGTATTTT. Its protein product is CASSSGDTQYF.

CDR3 coding DNA: TGTGCCAGCAGCGTAGGAGACGACGGACGGCAGCCCCAGCATTTT. Its translation: CASSVGDDGRQPQHF. V is TRBV9 and J is TRBJ1-5; D is undetermined. V was cut by 0 bases and J by 7 bases, with 14 bases left in between. CDR3 length equals 15 residues. Germline V gene lookup returns CDR1 SGDLS and CDR2 YYNGEE.

The V gene is TRBV28, the J gene TRBJ2-3; 11 positions match TRBD2. The CDR3 spans 17 residues. With 6 bases clipped from V and 0 bases from J, the junction kept 8 bases outside the gene matches. CDR1 and CDR2 from the germline V gene are MDHEN and SYDVKM. The CDR3 DNA reads TGTGCCAGCAGACCCACGGGACTAGCGGCAAGCACAGATACGCAGTATTTT. This translates into CASRPTGLAASTDTQYF.

V and J are TRBV2 and TRBJ2-7; no clear D. Trimming took off 3 bases at V and 2 bases at J, with 14 bases between the two ends. This CDR3 region has 15 residues. The germline gives CDR1 SNHLY, CDR2 FYNNEI. The CDR3 spells CASSERRPDTYEQYF. The CDR3 DNA reads as TGTGCCAGCAGTGAGCGTAGGCCCGATACCTACGAGCAGTACTTC.

The V and J genes are TRBV29-1 and TRBJ1-1, with D uncertain. The germline V and J ends were trimmed by 2 bases and 8 bases, with 15 bases remaining between them. The CDR3 spans 13 residues. The V gene's germline CDR1 is SQVTM and CDR2 ANQGSEA. CDR3: CSVESLYGGEAFF. The DNA for the CDR3 is TGCAGCGTTGAAAGCCTATACGGAGGCGAAGCTTTCTTT.

The chain links TRBV2 to TRBJ2-5; TRBD2 matches 7 bases. Looked up from germline, CDR1 is SNHLY and CDR2 is FYNNEI. V lost 6 bases, J lost 4 bases, and 11 bases stayed unmatched. CDR3 length: 15 residues. This chain's CDR3 is CASRPGTTPRETQYF. The DNA for the CDR3 is TGTGCCAGCAGGCCCGGGACTACACCACGAGAGACCCAGTACTTC. The whole variable domain, remainder taken from reference TRBV2 and TRBJ2-5, is EPEVTQTPSHQVTQMGQEVILRCVPISNHLYFYWYRQILGQKVEFLVSFYNNEISEKSEIFDDQFSVERPDGSNFTLKIRSTKLEDSAMYFCASRPGTTPRETQYFGPGTRLLVL.

The chain couples TRBV6-1 to TRBJ1-4, with D uncertain. Trimming took 0 bases from V and 4 from J, leaving 12 bases between them. Per germline, CDR1 MNHNS and CDR2 SASEGT. This CDR3 spans 16 amino acids. This chain's CDR3 is CASSEAGSGNNEKLFF. DNA for the CDR3: TGTGCCAGCAGTGAAGCCGGGTCGGGGAATAATGAAAAACTGTTTTTT.

This clone was observed a single time. This rearrangement joins TRBV15 to TRBJ2-7; D possibly corresponds to TRBD2 (7 bases). This CDR3 is built from 16 residues. The V gene lost 5 bases and the J gene lost 2 bases, with 19 bases spanning the gap. The germline V gene has CDR1 LNHNV and CDR2 YYDKDF (reference sequence). CDR3 bases: TGTGCCACCAGCGCGAGGTGGGGAGGGGGGCCCTACGAGCAGTACTTC. Encoded protein: CATSARWGGGPYEQYF.

The chain has TRBV30 and TRBJ1-5; TRBD1 matches 9 bases. J was trimmed by 0 bases and V by 0 bases; bases with no gene match: 6. CDR3 length: 17 amino acids. Germline V CDR1 and CDR2: GTSNPN, SVGIG (reference sequence). CDR3 coding DNA: TGTGCCTGGAGTGTACGACAGGGGGGATATAGCAATCAGCCCCAGCATTTT. Amino acid sequence: CAWSVRQGGYSNQPQHF.

To note about this clone: Other DNA sequences in the sample encode the same CDR3. The rearrangement joins TRBV28 to TRBJ2-7, with TRBD1 identical over 7 bases. Germline assignment: CDR1 MDHEN and CDR2 SYDVKM. Unmatched junction bases numbered 6, after V lost 6 bases and J lost 4 bases. The CDR3 has 13 amino acids. This CDR3 reads CASSLGQLYEQYF. In DNA, the CDR3 is TGTGCCAGCAGCCTGGGACAGCTGTACGAGCAGTACTTC.

This clone was seen repeatedly, ten times or more. This chain links TRBV10-3 with TRBJ1-2; 10 positions match TRBD1. The CDR3 is made up of 12 amino acids. After removal of 10 bases from V and 6 bases from J, the junction contained 5 bases not matched to a gene. CDR1 ENHRY and CDR2 SYGVKD come from the germline V gene. The CDR3 DNA follows: TGTGCCACAACGGACAGGGGGGATGGCTACACCTTC. It translates to CATTDRGDGYTF.

This chain connects TRBV28 to TRBJ2-7; TRBD1 might be the D (6 bases). Deletions cut 7 bases from V and 3 bases from J, with 13 bases between. This CDR3 is 13 amino acids long. CDR1 and CDR2 (germline): MDHEN, SYDVKM. The CDR3 sequence is CASTQTGLYEQYF. CDR3 nucleotides: TGTGCCAGCACCCAGACAGGTCTCTACGAGCAGTACTTC.

This clone occurred once. This chain connects TRBV18 to TRBJ2-5, with 10 bases fitting TRBD1. Per the germline V gene, CDR1 is KGHSH and CDR2 is LQKENI. V lost 4 bases and J lost 5; bases outside the gene matches: 7. The CDR3 is made up of 15 amino acids. In DNA, the CDR3 is TGTGCCAGCTCACTTCGGACAGGGGGAAGTGAGACCCAGTACTTC. It encodes CASSLRTGGSETQYF.